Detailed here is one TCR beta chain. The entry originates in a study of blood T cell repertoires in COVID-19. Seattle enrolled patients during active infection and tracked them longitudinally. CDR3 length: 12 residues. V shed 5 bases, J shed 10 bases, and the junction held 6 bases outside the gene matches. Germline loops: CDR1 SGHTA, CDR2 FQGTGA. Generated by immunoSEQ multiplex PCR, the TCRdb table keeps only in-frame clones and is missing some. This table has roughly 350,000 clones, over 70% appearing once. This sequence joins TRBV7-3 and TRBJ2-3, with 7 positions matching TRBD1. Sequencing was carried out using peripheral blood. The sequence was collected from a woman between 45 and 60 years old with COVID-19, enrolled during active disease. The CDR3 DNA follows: TGTGCCAGCAGCAACCCAGGGGGATCGCAGTATTTT. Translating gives CASSNPGGSQYF.